Shown below are 21 T cell receptor beta chains from a single sample sequenced in a study of human T cells and chemical hapten exposure. Time point defined: patch test 1, 2 weeks after DPC sensitization. As for treatment: therapeutic diphenylcyclopropenone sensitization with weekly scalp DPC. MiXCR, run by TCRdb on the RACE reads, gives a single entry per CDR3 protein. The top ten hold around 2.3% of the sample, which has 380,000 or so distinct CDR3 sequences, nearly 5% seen once. The input for sequencing was whole blood, taken in connection with sensitization to the hapten diphenylcyclopropenone (DPC). These receptor sequences come from a woman in her forties or fifties with alopecia areata. Some clones in this sample may be carry-over from other donors' samples.

This clonotype was detected ten times or more. The chain has TRBV30 and TRBJ1-6; D uncertain. CDR3 length equals 14 residues. Germline values: CDR1 GTSNPN, CDR2 SVGIG (reference sequence). The V and J ends lost 1 base and 6 bases respectively, with 10 bases between them. CDR3 sequence reads: CAWSARRGNSPLHF. The CDR3 DNA reads TGTGCCTGGAGTGCTCGACGGGGTAATTCACCCCTCCACTTT.

This chain links TRBV20-1 with TRBJ1-1; D possibly corresponds to TRBD1 (5 bases). The germline V and J ends were trimmed by 6 bases and 0 bases, with 11 bases remaining between them. The V gene's germline CDR1 is DFQATT and CDR2 SNEGSKA (reference sequence). The CDR3 contains 13 residues. The CDR3, as DNA: TGCAGTGCAGCCCCGACAGTGAACACTGAAGCTTTCTTT. Its translation: CSAAPTVNTEAFF.

This clonotype appeared many times. This chain links TRBV15 with TRBJ2-6, with D tentatively TRBD2 (6 bases). Trimming took off 5 bases at V and 0 bases at J, with 8 bases between the two ends. Germline CDR1 reads LNHNV; CDR2 reads YYDKDF (reference sequence). The CDR3 loop spans 15 amino acids. The chain's CDR3 is CATSHGGSGANVLTF. The DNA for the CDR3 is TGTGCCACCAGCCACGGGGGCTCTGGGGCCAACGTCCTGACTTTC. Complete variable domain (other parts from reference TRBV15 and TRBJ2-6): DAMVIQNPRYQVTQFGKPVTLSCSQTLNHNVMYWYQQKSSQAPKLLFHYYDKDFNNEADTPDNFQSRRPNTSFCFLDIRSPGLGDTAMYLCATSHGGSGANVLTFGAGSRLTVL.

This clonotype has only a few counts. CDR3 DNA: TGCGCCAGCAGCCAAGATAAGCTGAGTCCGAACACCGGGGAGCTGTTTTTT. Translating it yields CASSQDKLSPNTGELFF. V gene TRBV4-1 combines with J gene TRBJ2-2; D is unresolved. This CDR3 contains 17 residues. V shed 0 bases and J shed 0 bases, with 11 bases lying between them. The germline V gene encodes CDR1 MGHRA and CDR2 YSYEKL.

This clonotype has a handful of counts. The rearrangement uses TRBV7-2 and TRBJ1-2; the match to TRBD1 covers 8 bases. Unmatched junction bases numbered 4, after V lost 2 bases and J lost 2 bases. The CDR3 loop spans 15 amino acids. CDR1 and CDR2 from the germline V gene are SGHTA and FQGNSA. In nucleotides, the CDR3 is TGTGCCAGCAGCTTATACAGGGGGGGCAACTATGGCTACACCTTC. Translating gives CASSLYRGGNYGYTF.

A remark on this clonotype: This may be a read error: a much more frequent sequence differs by one nucleotide. This chain joins TRBV11-2 and TRBJ2-1; D may be TRBD1 (6 bases). This CDR3 has 16 residues. CDR1 SGHAT and CDR2 FQNNGV come from the germline V gene. V lost 1 base to trimming and J lost 1 base, with 11 bases between them. The CDR3 here is CASSLGQGRSYNEQFF. The DNA of the CDR3 is TGTGCCAGCAGCTTAGGGCAGGGGAGATCCTACAATGAGCAGTTCTTC.

At least ten counts were recorded for this clonotype. The chain uses TRBV12-3 or TRBV12-4 and TRBJ2-1; D may be TRBD2 (5 bases). Trimming removed 2 bases from V and 9 bases from J, with 11 bases in between. There are 13 residues in the CDR3. CDR3 region: CASSLQIEGEQFF. CDR3 DNA: TGTGCCAGCAGTTTACAGATAGAGGGTGAGCAGTTCTTC.

This clonotype has a count of ten or more. The J gene is TRBJ2-3, the V gene TRBV20-1; unclear D gene. CDR1 and CDR2 (germline): DFQATT, SNEGSKA (reference sequence). Trimming left V 2 bases short and J 0 bases short, with 9 bases between. The CDR3 extends over 14 amino acids. The CDR3 bases are TGCAGTGCTAGAAAAATAGGGAGCACAGATACGCAGTATTTT. Its protein is CSARKIGSTDTQYF.

The chain combines TRBV3-1 with TRBJ2-4, with 15 bases fitting TRBD2. Germline CDR1 is LGHDT and CDR2 is YNNKEL (reference sequence). V lost 4 bases, J lost 6 bases, and 1 base stayed unmatched. The length of the CDR3 is 15 residues. CDR3 sequence: CASSRGLAGGNIQYF. In DNA form, the CDR3 reads TGTGCCAGCAGCCGGGGACTAGCGGGGGGAAACATTCAGTACTTC.

This clonotype was detected ten times or more. The V gene is TRBV27, the J gene TRBJ1-2, with D unclear. From germline, CDR1 is MNHEY and CDR2 SMNVEV (reference sequence). V was cut by 5 bases and J by 4 bases, with 20 bases left in between. The CDR3 spans 16 residues. CDR3 DNA: TGTGCCAGCAGTCCGAACAATTTGGGAATCCCCTATGGCTACACCTTC. Residues: CASSPNNLGIPYGYTF.

This clonotype was seen repeatedly, ten times or more. The chain couples TRBV2 to TRBJ1-6; D perhaps matches TRBD1 (6 bases). V lost 4 bases and J 0 bases, leaving 10 bases between the germline ends. Germline V gene data show CDR1 as SNHLY and CDR2 as FYNNEI. The CDR3 loop spans 16 amino acids. The CDR3 DNA sequence: TGTGCCAGCAGTGGTCAGGGGAGCTCCTATAATTCACCCCTCCACTTT. Translation gives CASSGQGSSYNSPLHF. The complete variable domain, with remaining parts taken from reference TRBV2 and TRBJ1-6, reads EPEVTQTPSHQVTQMGQEVILRCVPISNHLYFYWYRQILGQKVEFLVSFYNNEISEKSEIFDDQFSVERPDGSNFTLKIRSTKLEDSAMYFCASSGQGSSYNSPLHFGNGTRLTVT.

This sequence joins TRBV9 and TRBJ2-5; the match to TRBD2 covers 12 bases. J lost 5 bases, V lost 4 bases, and 6 bases had no gene match. The CDR3 has 15 amino acids. Germline V gene sequence: CDR1 SGDLS, CDR2 YYNGEE. CDR3 DNA: TGTGCCAGCAGCAAAGGACTAGCGGGATGGGAGACCCAGTACTTC. Protein product: CASSKGLAGWETQYF.

This chain connects TRBV28 to TRBJ1-6; D call uncertain. The CDR3 is 13 amino acids. Per germline, CDR1 MDHEN and CDR2 SYDVKM. Deletions cut 7 bases from V and 7 bases from J, with 11 bases between. The CDR3 bases are TGTGCCAGCACGGGGAACCCGAATTCACCCCTCCACTTT. It specifies CASTGNPNSPLHF.

This clonotype was observed many times. This chain connects TRBV29-1 to TRBJ2-4; no clear D gene. The V gene's germline CDR1 is SQVTM and CDR2 ANQGSEA. CDR3 length: 10 residues. The CDR3 DNA is TGCACCCGAGGACGAAACATTCAGTACTTC. This encodes CTRGRNIQYF. Filled out from reference TRBV29-1 and TRBJ2-4, the complete variable domain reads SAVISQKPSRDICQRGTSLTIQCQVDSQVTMMFWYRQQPGQSLTLIATANQGSEATYESGFVIDKFPISRPNLTFSTLTVSNMSPEDSSIYLCTRGRNIQYFGAGTRLSVL.

The chain employs TRBV6-1 and TRBJ1-1, with TRBD1 as a possible D gene (5 bases). This CDR3 is built from 15 residues. CDR1 is MNHNS and CDR2 is SASEGT in the germline V gene. V was shortened by 5 bases and J by 5 bases, with 18 bases between the two germline ends. CDR3 sequence reads: CASSPLGGVMTEAFF. As DNA, the CDR3 is TGTGCCAGCAGTCCTTTGGGGGGTGTAATGACTGAAGCTTTCTTT.

This clonotype was found many times. The chain links TRBV29-1 to TRBJ2-1; D may be TRBD2 (5 bases). The CDR3 has 13 residues. Looked up from germline, CDR1 is SQVTM and CDR2 is ANQGSEA. V was clipped by 0 bases and J by 5 bases, with 8 bases between them. Here the CDR3 reads CSVEDLEDNEQFF. CDR3 in DNA: TGCAGCGTTGAAGATCTGGAGGACAATGAGCAGTTCTTC.

This clonotype occurred many times. The rearrangement uses TRBV12-3 or TRBV12-4 and TRBJ1-1; D is possibly TRBD1 (5 bases). V shed 6 bases and J shed 10 bases, with 12 bases lying between them. The CDR3 extends over 11 amino acids. The CDR3 DNA reads as TGTGCCAGCAGCATGCTAGGGGCAGCTTTCTTT. Amino acids: CASSMLGAAFF.

This clonotype came up many times. The chain is built from TRBV5-1 and TRBJ2-3; D call uncertain. V lost 0 bases, J lost 1 base, and 6 bases lay in between. The V gene's germline CDR1 is SGHRS and CDR2 YFSETQ. This CDR3 is built from 14 residues. As DNA, the CDR3 is TGCGCCAGCAGCTTGGCTGTCGGCACAGATACGCAGTATTTT. This encodes CASSLAVGTDTQYF.

This sequence joins TRBV6-2 or TRBV6-3 and TRBJ2-1; the D gene could be TRBD1 or TRBD2 (6 bases each). V gave up 7 bases and J gave up 6 bases, with 22 bases separating them. CDR1 is MNHEY, CDR2 SVGEGT, per germline. The CDR3 runs to 16 residues. CDR3 region: CASTDGGGRWGNEQFF. The CDR3 DNA reads TGTGCCAGCACCGACGGAGGGGGACGCTGGGGCAATGAGCAGTTCTTC.

The chain employs TRBV2 and TRBJ2-3, with D uncertain. V lost 5 bases and J 0 bases, leaving 6 bases between the germline ends. The CDR3 has 13 residues. Germline V gene sequence: CDR1 SNHLY, CDR2 FYNNEI. The CDR3 sequence: CASSRESTDTQYF. The CDR3 DNA reads TGTGCCAGCAGTAGAGAGAGCACAGATACGCAGTATTTT. Drawing the rest from reference TRBV2 and TRBJ2-3, the complete variable domain is EPEVTQTPSHQVTQMGQEVILRCVPISNHLYFYWYRQILGQKVEFLVSFYNNEISEKSEIFDDQFSVERPDGSNFTLKIRSTKLEDSAMYFCASSRESTDTQYFGPGTRLTVL.

The chain is built from TRBV2 and TRBJ1-3; perhaps TRBD1 as D (5 bases). The V end lost 7 bases, the J end lost 8 bases, and 18 bases lay between the germline ends. This CDR3 has 14 residues. Germline V CDR1 and CDR2: SNHLY, FYNNEI. CDR3 sequence (DNA): TGTGCCAGCAAGCCAGGGTTGAGTGTGGACACCATATATTTT. It encodes CASKPGLSVDTIYF. Based on the CDR3 plus reference TRBV2 and TRBJ1-3, the full variable domain is EPEVTQTPSHQVTQMGQEVILRCVPISNHLYFYWYRQILGQKVEFLVSFYNNEISEKSEIFDDQFSVERPDGSNFTLKIRSTKLEDSAMYFCASKPGLSVDTIYFGEGSWLTVV.